Each of the 24 T cell receptor beta chains below was sequenced from the same sample in a study of vaccination and CD4 T cells after COVID-19. Sequence data for DNA of cultured CD4+ T cells were generated by the Oncomine TCR Beta short-read assay. MiXCR, run by TCRdb on the PCR reads, gives a single entry per CDR3 protein. Of 3,800 or so distinct CDR3 sequences listed, roughly 20% are singletons. As for treatment: roughly 11-day PBMC culture with coronavirus spike peptide pools or control peptides (ViraFEST assay). These receptors' antigens are unknown. The sample in question was CD4+ T cells from blood, cultured in vitro, obtained after SARS-CoV-2 vaccination. The receptors were gathered from a human donor who had recovered from COVID-19.

This rearrangement joins TRBV18 to TRBJ2-7; D remains ambiguous. Germline V gene sequence: CDR1 KGHSH, CDR2 LQKENI. CDR3 length: 13 amino acids. V lost 1 base and J 5 bases, leaving 9 bases between the germline ends. CDR3 sequence reads: CASSPRGPDEQYF. The DNA for the CDR3 is TGTGCCAGCTCACCACGTGGGCCGGACGAGCAGTACTTC.

This clonotype is labeled as medium-sized. The V call is TRBV6-1, the J call TRBJ1-2; TRBD1 aligns across 7 bases. CDR1 is MNHNS and CDR2 is SASEGT in the germline V gene. The CDR3 covers 15 residues. The trim removed 7 bases at V and 8 bases at J, leaving 16 bases unmatched. The CDR3 sequence is CASTLTGQARRGYTF. The CDR3 nucleotides are TGTGCCAGCACCCTAACAGGACAGGCCAGGAGGGGCTACACCTTC.

This clonotype was found once. The V and J genes are TRBV5-6 and TRBJ2-7; tentative D call: TRBD2 (5 bases). The ends were cut back, 0 bases at V and 5 bases at J, with 9 bases in the middle. Germline CDR1 and CDR2: SGHDT and YYEEEE. The CDR3 is 13 residues long. The CDR3 protein is CASSLGRGNEQYF. The CDR3, as DNA: TGTGCCAGCAGCTTGGGACGGGGAAACGAGCAGTACTTC.

On this clonotype itself: A much larger clone sits a single nucleotide away, making a read error possible. The chain recombines TRBV27 with TRBJ1-2; D gene uncertain. V lost 6 bases, J lost 7 bases, and 6 bases lay in between. Germline V gene sequence: CDR1 MNHEY, CDR2 SMNVEV (reference sequence). This CDR3 is 10 amino acids long. This chain's CDR3 is CASRFGGYTF. Written as DNA, the CDR3 is TGTGCCAGCAGATTCGGTGGCTACACCTTC.

This clonotype was found once. The chain couples TRBV10-3 to TRBJ2-3, with D perhaps TRBD1 (5 bases). Germline V gives CDR1 ENHRY, CDR2 SYGVKD. The CDR3 contains 13 residues. Deletions cut 8 bases from V and 1 base from J, with 10 bases between. CDR3: CAIGPQGTDTQYF. CDR3 nucleotides: TGTGCCATCGGGCCACAGGGCACAGATACGCAGTATTTT.

This sequence joins TRBV10-1 and TRBJ1-1; unclear D gene. Germline assignment: CDR1 WNHNN and CDR2 SYGVQD (reference sequence). This CDR3 comprises 13 residues. V lost 4 bases and J lost 0, with 6 bases in between. CDR3 sequence (DNA): TGCGCCAGCAGTGCCCTAATGAACACTGAAGCTTTCTTT. Protein: CASSALMNTEAFF.

This clonotype qualifies as medium-sized. The rearrangement joins TRBV7-2 to TRBJ1-6, with 12 bases fitting TRBD1. V gave up 5 bases and J gave up 10 bases; unmatched junction bases: 6. Germline lookup yields CDR1 SGHTA and CDR2 FQGNSA. CDR3 length: 15 amino acids. The CDR3 sequence is CASSRDRGLRSPLHF. DNA for the CDR3: TGTGCCAGCAGCCGGGACAGGGGGCTTCGGTCACCCCTCCACTTT.

By sample share, this clonotype is medium-sized. V and J are TRBV6-5 and TRBJ2-7, with 7 bases identical to TRBD2. J was trimmed by 0 bases and V by 0 bases; bases with no gene match: 8. In germline, CDR1 is MNHEY, CDR2 SVGAGI. The CDR3 length is 17 residues. The CDR3 sequence: CASSYSVTSVSSYEQYF. The CDR3 coding sequence is TGTGCCAGCAGTTACTCGGTCACTAGCGTAAGCTCCTACGAGCAGTACTTC.

The rearrangement links TRBV20-1 to TRBJ2-7; the match to TRBD2 covers 9 bases. The CDR3 is made up of 18 amino acids. With V trimmed by 3 bases and J by 3 bases, 18 bases remained unmatched. CDR1 is DFQATT and CDR2 is SNEGSKA in the germline V gene (reference sequence). This CDR3 is CSARVLGGRVTFHYEQYF. CDR3 coding DNA: TGCAGTGCTAGGGTTTTAGGCGGGAGGGTGACCTTTCACTACGAGCAGTACTTC.

Within the sample, this clonotype is medium-sized. The chain recombines TRBV10-1 with TRBJ1-2; D ambiguous. The V gene lost 3 bases and the J gene lost 1 base, with 6 bases spanning the gap. The CDR3 is made up of 13 amino acids. CDR1 and CDR2 (germline): WNHNN, SYGVQD (reference sequence). The CDR3 DNA is TGCGCCAGCAGTGAAATAAGTAACTATGGCTACACCTTC. Its translation: CASSEISNYGYTF.

Only a few counts were recorded for this clonotype. The rearrangement joins TRBV25-1 to TRBJ2-5; TRBD2 matches 7 bases. After removal of 3 bases from V and 0 bases from J, the junction contained 4 bases not matched to a gene. This CDR3 spans 15 amino acids. Per germline, CDR1 MGHDK and CDR2 SYGVNS. For the CDR3, the DNA is TGTGCCAGCAGTGAGGGGGGGGTGTACCAAGAGACCCAGTACTTC. Its protein product is CASSEGGVYQETQYF. Full variable domain (missing parts from reference TRBV25-1 and TRBJ2-5): EADIYQTPRYLVIGTGKKITLECSQTMGHDKMYWYQQDPGMELHLIHYSYGVNSTEKGDLSSESTVSRIRTEHFPLTLESARPSHTSQYLCASSEGGVYQETQYFGPGTRLLVL.

The chain carries TRBV19 and TRBJ1-2; D is uncertain. The CDR3 sequence is 11 residues long. The germline V gene has CDR1 LNHDA and CDR2 SQIVND (reference sequence). Trimming took 6 bases from V and 8 from J, leaving 10 bases between them. CDR3 bases: TGTGCCAGTAGGTGGAGGAGGGGCTACACCTTC. Encoded protein: CASRWRRGYTF. Full variable domain (rest looked up from reference TRBV19 and TRBJ1-2): DGGITQSPKYLFRKEGQNVTLSCEQNLNHDAMYWYRQDPGQGLRLIYYSQIVNDFQKGDIAEGYSVSREKKESFPLTVTSAQKNPTAFYLCASRWRRGYTFGSGTRLTVV.

Judged by abundance, this clonotype is medium-sized. V and J are TRBV20-1 and TRBJ2-7, with D perhaps matching TRBD1 (7 bases). CDR1 DFQATT and CDR2 SNEGSKA come from the germline V gene (reference sequence). Trimming left V 6 bases short and J 3 bases short, with 12 bases between. This CDR3 has 12 residues. CDR3 nucleotide sequence: TGCAGTGCAAGACAGGGACTCTACGAGCAGTACTTC. It yields the protein CSARQGLYEQYF.

This clonotype was detected ten times or more. J is TRBJ2-3 and V is TRBV7-9; 9 bases fit TRBD2. The CDR3 contains 15 residues. Germline V gene sequence: CDR1 SEHNR, CDR2 FQNEAQ (reference sequence). Trimming took 1 base from V and 4 from J; bases not matched to a gene: 3. DNA of the CDR3: TGTGCCAGCAGCTTAGGGAGACTAGCGGCAGATACGCAGTATTTT. Residues: CASSLGRLAADTQYF.

By sample fraction, this clonotype is medium-sized. The V gene is TRBV20-1, the J gene TRBJ1-5; D not resolved. The germline CDR1 and CDR2 sequences are DFQATT and SNEGSKA (reference sequence). This CDR3 region has 16 residues. V lost 1 base, J lost 0 bases, and 13 bases lay in between. The CDR3 nucleotides read TGCAGTGCTAGAGTATTAGCAACTGATAGCAATCAGCCCCAGCATTTT. It translates to CSARVLATDSNQPQHF.

This clonotype is medium-sized within its sample. The chain employs TRBV6-1 and TRBJ1-2; D is possibly TRBD1 (6 bases). The V end was cut by 1 base, the J end by 8 bases, with 14 bases between. The CDR3 loop spans 14 amino acids. Germline V gene data show CDR1 as MNHNS and CDR2 as SASEGT. In nucleotides, the CDR3 is TGTGCCAGCAGTGAAGGTTCGGGGGCTAGCGGCTACACCTTC. Amino acids: CASSEGSGASGYTF.

This clonotype was found a few times. This chain uses TRBV12-3 or TRBV12-4 with TRBJ2-3; 11 bases fit TRBD2. The J segment lost 6 bases and the V segment lost 2 bases, leaving 4 bases of the junction unmatched. The CDR3 covers 15 residues. The CDR3: CASSLTSGGSDTQYF. DNA of the CDR3: TGTGCCAGCAGTTTAACTAGCGGGGGATCCGATACGCAGTATTTT.

This clonotype was recorded a few times. The chain carries TRBV6-5 and TRBJ2-1; 10 positions match TRBD2. CDR1 MNHEY and CDR2 SVGAGI come from the germline V gene. The CDR3 is 16 amino acids. V shed 2 bases and J 7 bases; nucleotides not matched to a gene: 8. The CDR3 loop is CASSYQRGGLDNEQFF. The CDR3 bases are TGTGCCAGCAGTTACCAGCGGGGGGGCCTAGATAATGAGCAGTTCTTC.

This clonotype appeared a single time. The chain combines TRBV4-1 with TRBJ1-5, with D possibly matching TRBD1 (5 bases). Germline V gene sequence: CDR1 MGHRA, CDR2 YSYEKL. CDR3 length: 16 amino acids. Trimming stripped 0 bases from V and 2 bases from J, with 11 bases between. The chain's CDR3 is CASSQDRGGGNQPQHF. CDR3 bases: TGCGCCAGCAGCCAAGATCGGGGGGGGGGCAATCAGCCCCAGCATTTT.

J is TRBJ1-1 and V is TRBV6-1; D is possibly TRBD1 (6 bases). Germline lookup yields CDR1 MNHNS and CDR2 SASEGT. CDR3 size: 12 residues. V was trimmed by 5 bases and J by 5 bases, leaving 9 bases between them. The CDR3: CASSTGITEAFF. CDR3 nucleotides: TGTGCCAGCAGTACAGGGATAACTGAAGCTTTCTTT.

This clonotype counts as large. This chain uses TRBV4-1 with TRBJ2-7; 10 nucleotides align to TRBD1. V lost 1 base to trimming and J lost 2 bases; unmatched junction nucleotides: 2. Germline-derived CDR1 and CDR2 are MGHRA and YSYEKL. CDR3 length: 15 residues. The CDR3: CASSQGTGGTYEQYF. Here the CDR3 DNA reads TGCGCCAGCAGCCAAGGGACAGGGGGAACCTACGAGCAGTACTTC.

This clonotype is deemed medium-sized. J is TRBJ2-7 and V is TRBV6-5, with 8 bases lining up with TRBD1. Losses at the gene ends were 6 bases for V and 2 bases for J; bases not matched to a gene: 9. Germline V CDR1 and CDR2: MNHEY, SVGAGI. The CDR3 loop spans 15 amino acids. CDR3 in amino acids: CASSYRTGPPYEQYF. The CDR3 nucleotides read TGTGCCAGCAGCTACAGGACAGGGCCCCCCTACGAGCAGTACTTC.

The genes are TRBV4-3 and TRBJ1-2; D is unresolved. V shed 2 bases and J shed 3 bases, with 13 bases lying between them. The germline CDR1 and CDR2 sequences are LGHNA and YSLEER. This CDR3 has 15 amino acids. The DNA of the CDR3 is TGCGCCAGCAGCCAAAACCCCGGCGGGGACTATGGCTACACCTTC. Its protein is CASSQNPGGDYGYTF.

This clonotype was counted a few times. This rearrangement joins TRBV7-9 to TRBJ2-2; D might be TRBD2 (5 bases). CDR3 length: 16 amino acids. Trimming removed 7 bases from V and 1 base from J, with 16 bases in between. The germline V gene encodes CDR1 SEHNR and CDR2 FQNEAQ (reference sequence). Here the CDR3 reads CASTKGEGRNTGELFF. CDR3 nucleotides: TGTGCCAGCACCAAGGGAGAAGGGAGGAACACCGGGGAGCTGTTTTTT.